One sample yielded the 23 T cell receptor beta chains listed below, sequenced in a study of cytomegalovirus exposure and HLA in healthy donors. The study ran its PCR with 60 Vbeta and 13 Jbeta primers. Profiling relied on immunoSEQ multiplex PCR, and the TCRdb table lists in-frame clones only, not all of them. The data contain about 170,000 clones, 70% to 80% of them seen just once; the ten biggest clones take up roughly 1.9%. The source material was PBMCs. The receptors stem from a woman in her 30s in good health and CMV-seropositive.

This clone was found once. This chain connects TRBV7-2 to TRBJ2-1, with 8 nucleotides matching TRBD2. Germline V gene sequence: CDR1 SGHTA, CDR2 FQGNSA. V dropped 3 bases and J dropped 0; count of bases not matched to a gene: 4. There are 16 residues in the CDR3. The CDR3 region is CASSFGSGSSYNEQFF. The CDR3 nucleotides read TGTGCCAGCAGCTTCGGCAGCGGGAGCTCCTACAATGAGCAGTTCTTC.

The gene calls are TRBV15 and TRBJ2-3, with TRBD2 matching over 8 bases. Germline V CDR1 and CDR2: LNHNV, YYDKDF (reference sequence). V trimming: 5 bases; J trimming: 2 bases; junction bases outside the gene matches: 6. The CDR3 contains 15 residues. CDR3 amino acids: CATSQLADHTDTQYF. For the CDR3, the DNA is TGTGCCACCAGCCAACTAGCGGACCACACAGATACGCAGTATTTT.

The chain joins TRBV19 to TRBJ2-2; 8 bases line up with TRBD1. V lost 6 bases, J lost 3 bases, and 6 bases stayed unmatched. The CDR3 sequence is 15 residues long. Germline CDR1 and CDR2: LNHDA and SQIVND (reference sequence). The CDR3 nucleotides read TGTGCCAGTAGACCAAGACAGGGGCACACCGGGGAGCTGTTTTTT. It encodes CASRPRQGHTGELFF.

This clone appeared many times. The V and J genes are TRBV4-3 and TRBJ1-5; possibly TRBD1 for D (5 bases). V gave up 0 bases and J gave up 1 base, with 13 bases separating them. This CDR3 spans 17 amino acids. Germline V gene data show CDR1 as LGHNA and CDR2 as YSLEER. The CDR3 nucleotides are TGCGCCAGCAGCCAAGATGCAAGGGGTGGGAGCAATCAGCCCCAGCATTTT. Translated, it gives CASSQDARGGSNQPQHF.

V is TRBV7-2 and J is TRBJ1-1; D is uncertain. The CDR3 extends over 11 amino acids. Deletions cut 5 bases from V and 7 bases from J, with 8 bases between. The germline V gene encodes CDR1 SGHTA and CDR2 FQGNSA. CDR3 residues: CASSRYREAFF. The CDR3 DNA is TGTGCCAGCAGCCGCTACCGTGAAGCTTTCTTT.

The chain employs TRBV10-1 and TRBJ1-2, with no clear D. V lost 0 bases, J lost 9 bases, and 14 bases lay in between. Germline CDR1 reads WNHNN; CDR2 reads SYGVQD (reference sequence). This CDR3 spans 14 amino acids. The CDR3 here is CASSESGVPGSYTF. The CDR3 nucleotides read TGCGCCAGCAGTGAGTCGGGAGTTCCTGGGAGCTACACCTTC.

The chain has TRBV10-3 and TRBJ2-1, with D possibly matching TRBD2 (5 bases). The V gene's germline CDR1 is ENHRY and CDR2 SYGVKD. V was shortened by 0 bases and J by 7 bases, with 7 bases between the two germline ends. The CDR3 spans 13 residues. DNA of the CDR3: TGTGCCATCAGTGAGTCTACGGGGAATGAGCAGTTCTTC. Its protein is CAISESTGNEQFF.

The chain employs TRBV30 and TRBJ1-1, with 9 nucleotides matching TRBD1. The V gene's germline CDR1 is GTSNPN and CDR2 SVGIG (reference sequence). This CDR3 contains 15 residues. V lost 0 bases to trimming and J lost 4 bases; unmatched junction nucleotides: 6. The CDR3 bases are TGTGCCTGGAGTGTAGGGGTGACAGGGGGCACTGAAGCTTTCTTT. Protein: CAWSVGVTGGTEAFF.

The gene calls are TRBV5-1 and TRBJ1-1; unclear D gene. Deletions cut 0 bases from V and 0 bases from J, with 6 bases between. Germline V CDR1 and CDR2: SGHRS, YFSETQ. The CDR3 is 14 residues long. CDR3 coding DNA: TGCGCCAGCAGCTTGGCGGTTATGAACACTGAAGCTTTCTTT. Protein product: CASSLAVMNTEAFF.

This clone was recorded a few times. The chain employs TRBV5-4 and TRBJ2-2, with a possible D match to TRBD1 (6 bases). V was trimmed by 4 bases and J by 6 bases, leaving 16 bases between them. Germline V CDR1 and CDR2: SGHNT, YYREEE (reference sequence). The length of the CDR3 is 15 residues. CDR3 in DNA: TGTGCCAGCAGCGTCCCAGGGGACAAGGCCGGGGAGCTGTTTTTT. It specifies CASSVPGDKAGELFF.

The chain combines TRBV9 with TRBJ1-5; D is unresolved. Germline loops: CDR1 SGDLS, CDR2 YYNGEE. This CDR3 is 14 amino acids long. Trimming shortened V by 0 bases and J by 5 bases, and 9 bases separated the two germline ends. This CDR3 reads CASSVEGDYQPQHF. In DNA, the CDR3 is TGTGCCAGCAGCGTAGAGGGAGACTATCAGCCCCAGCATTTT. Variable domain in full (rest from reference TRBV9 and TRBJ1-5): DSGVTQTPKHLITATGQRVTLRCSPRSGDLSVYWYQQSLDQGLQFLIQYYNGEERAKGNILERFSAQQFPDLHSELNLSSLELGDSALYFCASSVEGDYQPQHFGDGTRLSIL.

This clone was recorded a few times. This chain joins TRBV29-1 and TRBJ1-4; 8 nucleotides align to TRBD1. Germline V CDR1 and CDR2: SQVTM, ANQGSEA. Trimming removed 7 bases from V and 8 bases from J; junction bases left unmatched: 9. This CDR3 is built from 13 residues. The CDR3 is CSAAGTGGEKLFF. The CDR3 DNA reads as TGCAGCGCGGCCGGGACAGGTGGAGAAAAACTGTTTTTT.

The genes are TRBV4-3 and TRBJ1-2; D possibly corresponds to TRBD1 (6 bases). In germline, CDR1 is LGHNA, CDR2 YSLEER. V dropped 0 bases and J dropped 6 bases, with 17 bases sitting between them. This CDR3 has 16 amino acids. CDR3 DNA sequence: TGCGCCAGCAGCCAAGAGGGGGGGCGAAGGATTGATGGCTACACCTTC. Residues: CASSQEGGRRIDGYTF.

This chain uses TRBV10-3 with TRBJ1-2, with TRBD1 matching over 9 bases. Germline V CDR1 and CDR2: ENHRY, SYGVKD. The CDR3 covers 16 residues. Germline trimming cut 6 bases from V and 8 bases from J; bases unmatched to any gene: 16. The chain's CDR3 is CAIREGTGWQDKGYTF. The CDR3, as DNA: TGTGCCATCAGGGAAGGGACAGGGTGGCAGGACAAGGGCTACACCTTC.

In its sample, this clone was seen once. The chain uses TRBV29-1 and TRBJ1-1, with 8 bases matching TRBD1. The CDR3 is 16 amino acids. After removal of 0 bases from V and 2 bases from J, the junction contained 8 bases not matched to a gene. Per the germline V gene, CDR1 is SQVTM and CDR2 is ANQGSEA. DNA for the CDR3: TGCAGCGTTGAAGATTTGGACAGGGTTATTAACACTGAAGCTTTCTTT. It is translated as CSVEDLDRVINTEAFF.

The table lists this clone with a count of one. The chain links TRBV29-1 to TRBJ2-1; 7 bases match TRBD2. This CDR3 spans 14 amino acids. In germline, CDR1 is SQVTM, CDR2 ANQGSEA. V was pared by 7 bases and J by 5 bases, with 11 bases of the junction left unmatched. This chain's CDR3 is CSAEWGGTHNEQFF. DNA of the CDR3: TGCAGCGCCGAATGGGGGGGGACCCACAATGAGCAGTTCTTC.

CDR3 DNA sequence: TGTGCCAGCAGCGTACGGAATGAGCAGTTCTTC. This translates into CASSVRNEQFF. V and J are TRBV9 and TRBJ2-1; D is unclear. The CDR3 totals 11 residues. Germline values: CDR1 SGDLS, CDR2 YYNGEE. The V and J ends lost 1 base and 7 bases respectively, with 3 bases between them.

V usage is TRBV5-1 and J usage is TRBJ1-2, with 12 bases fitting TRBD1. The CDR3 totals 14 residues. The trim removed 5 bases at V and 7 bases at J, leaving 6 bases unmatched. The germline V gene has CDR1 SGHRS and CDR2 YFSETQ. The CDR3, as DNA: TGCGCCAGCAGGCCGGGACAGGGGGCTTCTGGCTACACCTTC. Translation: CASRPGQGASGYTF.

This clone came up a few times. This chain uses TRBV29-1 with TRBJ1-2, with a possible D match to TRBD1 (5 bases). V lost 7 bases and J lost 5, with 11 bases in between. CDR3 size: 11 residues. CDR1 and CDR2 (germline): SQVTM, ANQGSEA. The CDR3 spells CSAGEGYGYTF. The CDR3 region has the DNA TGCAGCGCCGGGGAGGGGTATGGCTACACCTTC. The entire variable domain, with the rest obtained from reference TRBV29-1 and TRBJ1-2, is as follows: SAVISQKPSRDICQRGTSLTIQCQVDSQVTMMFWYRQQPGQSLTLIATANQGSEATYESGFVIDKFPISRPNLTFSTLTVSNMSPEDSSIYLCSAGEGYGYTFGSGTRLTVV.

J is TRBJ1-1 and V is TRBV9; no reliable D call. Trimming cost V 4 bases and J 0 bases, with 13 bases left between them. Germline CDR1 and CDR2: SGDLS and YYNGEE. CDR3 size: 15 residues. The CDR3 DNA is TGTGCCAGCAGCTACGGACTTCGCATGAACACTGAAGCTTTCTTT. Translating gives CASSYGLRMNTEAFF.

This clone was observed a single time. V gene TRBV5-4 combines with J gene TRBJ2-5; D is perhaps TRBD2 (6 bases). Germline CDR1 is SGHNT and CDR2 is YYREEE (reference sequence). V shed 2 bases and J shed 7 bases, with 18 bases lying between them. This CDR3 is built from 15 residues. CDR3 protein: CASSFLAETNATQYF. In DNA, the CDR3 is TGTGCCAGCAGCTTTTTAGCGGAGACTAATGCGACCCAGTACTTC.

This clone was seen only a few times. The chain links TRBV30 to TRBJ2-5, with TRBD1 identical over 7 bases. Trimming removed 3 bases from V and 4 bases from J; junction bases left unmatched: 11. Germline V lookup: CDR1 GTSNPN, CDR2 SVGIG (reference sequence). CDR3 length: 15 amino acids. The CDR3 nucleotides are TGTGCCTGGAGCAGGTTTAAACGGACAGGAGAGACCCAGTACTTC. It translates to CAWSRFKRTGETQYF.

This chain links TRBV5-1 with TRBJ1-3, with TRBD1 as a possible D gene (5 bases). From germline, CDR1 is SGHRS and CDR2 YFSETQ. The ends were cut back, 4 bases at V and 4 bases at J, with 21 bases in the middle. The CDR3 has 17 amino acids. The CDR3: CASSPGQGIPVGNTIYF. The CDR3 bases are TGCGCCAGCAGCCCCGGACAAGGGATCCCCGTGGGAAACACCATATATTTT. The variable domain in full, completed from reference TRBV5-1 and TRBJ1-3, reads KAGVTQTPRYLIKTRGQQVTLSCSPISGHRSVSWYQQTPGQGLQFLFEYFSETQRNKGNFPGRFSGRQFSNSRSEMNVSTLELGDSALYLCASSPGQGIPVGNTIYFGEGSWLTVV.